This T cell receptor beta chain was captured by sequencing in a study of Graves' ophthalmopathy and Graves' hyperthyroidism. Transcripts of RNA were the source for amplifying TCR beta CDR3 regions. Following a first-round RT-PCR that used HTBI primers, a second-round multiplex PCR was carried out. TCRdb redid the calling of the multiplex PCR reads with MiXCR, one entry per CDR3 protein. The profile shows some 520,000 distinct CDR3 sequences, around 14% of them singletons. The sample holds many counts of this clonotype. The DNA is left out, because the CDR3 cannot be placed on it with certainty; the CDR3 is given as TCRdb lists it. The CDR3 has 12 amino acids, counting both end residues.

The chain combines TRBV12-3 or TRBV12-4 with TRBJ1-1. The sequence was obtained from a woman aged 30 to 39 with Graves' ophthalmopathy. Sequenced: blood. The CDR3 here is CASSLFGVGTFF.